This T cell receptor beta chain stems from a study of shared clonotypes between healthy human individuals. 300 ng DNA, about 30,000 T cell genomes, went into unsorted PBMC replicate PCRs. Unsorted PBMCs provided DNA that was sequenced on ten immunoSEQ deep assay plates. Profiled with immunoSEQ multiplex PCR; TCRdb holds only in-frame clones, not every one. Seen here are roughly 490,000 clones, 70% to 80% observed once, and the top ten hold under 15%. The CDR3 has 14 residues. Germline lookup yields CDR1 MNHNS and CDR2 SASEGT. V lost 0 bases and J 1 base, leaving 6 bases between the germline ends. The study drew all its donors from Caucasian adults living in Nashville, Tennessee.

The chain recombines TRBV6-1 with TRBJ1-2; no clear D. The specimen sequenced was PBMCs. The sequence came from a woman in her 40s in good health. Some clones in this sample may be carry-over from other donors' samples. This CDR3 is CASSEAEGNYGYTF. The CDR3 DNA follows: TGTGCCAGCAGTGAAGCGGAAGGTAACTATGGCTACACCTTC.